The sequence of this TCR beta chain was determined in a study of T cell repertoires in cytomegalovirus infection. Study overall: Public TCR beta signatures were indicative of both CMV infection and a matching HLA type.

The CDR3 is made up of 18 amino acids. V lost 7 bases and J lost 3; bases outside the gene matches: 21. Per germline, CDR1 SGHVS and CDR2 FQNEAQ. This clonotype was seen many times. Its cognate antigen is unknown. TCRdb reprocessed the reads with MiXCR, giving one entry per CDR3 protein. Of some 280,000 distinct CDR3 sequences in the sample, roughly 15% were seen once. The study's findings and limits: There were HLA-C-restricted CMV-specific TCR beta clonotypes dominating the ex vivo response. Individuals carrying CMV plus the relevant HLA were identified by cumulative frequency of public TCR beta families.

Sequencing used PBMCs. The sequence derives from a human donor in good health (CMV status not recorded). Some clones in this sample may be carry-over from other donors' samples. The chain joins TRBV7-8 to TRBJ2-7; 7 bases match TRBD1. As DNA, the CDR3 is TGTGCCAGCACCAAAGACATTTATCGGCCGGGACAGATCTACGAGCAGTACTTC. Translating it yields CASTKDIYRPGQIYEQYF. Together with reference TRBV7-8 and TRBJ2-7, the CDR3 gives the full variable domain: GAGVSQSPRYKVAKRGQDVALRCDPISGHVSLFWYQQALGQGPEFLTYFQNEAQLDKSGLPSDRFFAERPEGSVSTLKIQRTQQEDSAVYLCASTKDIYRPGQIYEQYFGPGTRLTVT.